The TCR beta chain described here comes from a study of regulatory T cells in long-lasting Graves disease. The wider study: Over-5-year antithyroid drug use with positive TSH receptor antibodies defined persistent Graves' disease in the study.

V shed 5 bases and J shed 3 bases, with 19 bases lying between them. Per germline, CDR1 SEHNR and CDR2 FQNEAQ (reference sequence). The CDR3 spans 16 residues. CDR3-region Arm-PCR and iRepertoire HTBI primers produced the TCR beta libraries. TCRdb reanalysed the multiplex PCR reads using MiXCR and keeps one entry per CDR3 protein. This table has 700,000 or so distinct CDR3 sequences, about 30% appearing once. Documented time point: persistent/refractory GD, antithyroid drugs over 5 years with positive TRAb. Preparation of the TCR library used RNA extracted from PBMCs. The material sequenced was peripheral blood mononuclear cells (PBMCs), taken when the disease was refractory, from a patient treated with antithyroid drugs. The chain carries TRBV7-9 and TRBJ1-1; tentative D call: TRBD1 (6 bases). This clonotype originated in a female donor with Graves disease. In DNA, the CDR3 is TGTGCCAGCAGCCCGCCCGGGGGCCGGGCGGACACTGAAGCTTTCTTT. Protein product: CASSPPGGRADTEAFF.